The 17 T cell receptor beta chains in this list originate from one sample, sequenced in a study of cytomegalovirus exposure and HLA in healthy donors. It was with 60 Vbeta and 13 Jbeta primers that the PCR ran. Sequenced by immunoSEQ multiplex PCR; TCRdb stores in-frame clones only, minus some. The table lists some 96,000 clones, roughly 80% of them singletons. Source material: PBMCs. These receptors originate from a man aged 40-55 years in good health and CMV-seronegative.

This sequence joins TRBV18 and TRBJ2-7, with 8 bases that match TRBD2. Germline-derived CDR1 and CDR2 are KGHSH and LQKENI. This CDR3 is built from 15 residues. J was trimmed by 1 base and V by 2 bases; bases with no gene match: 4. Here the CDR3 DNA reads TGTGCCAGCTCACCAGCGGGGGGCGCTTCCTACGAGCAGTACTTC. Protein: CASSPAGGASYEQYF.

The chain joins TRBV28 to TRBJ2-7; 8 nucleotides line up with TRBD1. Germline CDR1 MDHEN, CDR2 SYDVKM. Trimming took 5 bases from V and 0 from J; bases not matched to a gene: 6. This CDR3 spans 15 amino acids. The CDR3 sequence: CASSEGQASSYEQYF. Here the CDR3 DNA reads TGTGCCAGCAGTGAGGGACAGGCGAGCTCCTACGAGCAGTACTTC.

The rearrangement uses TRBV4-3 and TRBJ2-7, with TRBD1 as a possible D gene (5 bases). The germline V gene encodes CDR1 LGHNA and CDR2 YSLEER. CDR3 length: 15 amino acids. The V and J ends lost 1 base and 3 bases respectively, with 13 bases between them. CDR3 amino acids: CASSQGSWGDYEQYF. The CDR3 DNA reads as TGCGCCAGCAGCCAAGGATCTTGGGGCGACTACGAGCAGTACTTC.

The chain links TRBV9 to TRBJ1-3; D unresolved. Trimming took off 0 bases at V and 4 bases at J, with 11 bases between the two ends. The germline V gene has CDR1 SGDLS and CDR2 YYNGEE. The length of the CDR3 is 15 residues. CDR3 coding DNA: TGTGCCAGCAGCGTAGGAGCCTCCGGGGGAAACACCATATATTTT. This sequence encodes CASSVGASGGNTIYF.

This clone was seen just once. This chain's CDR3 is CASTSLATNEKLFF. CDR3 coding DNA: TGTGCCAGCACGAGCCTTGCAACTAATGAAAAACTGTTTTTT. This chain uses TRBV27 with TRBJ1-4; no firm D call. The CDR3 covers 14 residues. V lost 7 bases, J lost 0 bases, and 9 bases lay in between. Germline assignment: CDR1 MNHEY and CDR2 SMNVEV (reference sequence).

The rearrangement uses TRBV7-2 and TRBJ2-1, with D perhaps TRBD1 (6 bases). The CDR3 length is 15 residues. The germline CDR1 and CDR2 sequences are SGHTA and FQGNSA. Trimming removed 2 bases from V and 6 bases from J, with 14 bases in between. In DNA form, the CDR3 reads TGTGCCAGCAGCTTACTGAACAGGGTAAGCAATGAGCAGTTCTTC. Its protein product is CASSLLNRVSNEQFF.

The CDR3 loop is CASSQTEGPYYGYTF. CDR3 bases: TGTGCCAGCTCGCAAACCGAGGGCCCTTACTATGGCTACACCTTC. The gene calls are TRBV18 and TRBJ1-2; D is unresolved. The CDR3 loop spans 15 amino acids. Germline CDR1 reads KGHSH; CDR2 reads LQKENI. V gave up 6 bases and J gave up 3 bases, with 17 bases separating them.

The J gene is TRBJ1-5, the V gene TRBV18; D not resolved. Deletions cut 3 bases from V and 5 bases from J, with 14 bases between. Germline assignment: CDR1 KGHSH and CDR2 LQKENI. This CDR3 comprises 15 residues. CDR3 in DNA: TGTGCCAGCTCACCGTTGAGGGTCGAGGATCAGCCCCAGCATTTT. It yields the protein CASSPLRVEDQPQHF.

V usage is TRBV11-3 and J usage is TRBJ2-3; unclear D gene. The CDR3 loop spans 13 amino acids. V gave up 0 bases and J gave up 3 bases, with 4 bases separating them. In germline, CDR1 is SGHNT, CDR2 YENEEA. The CDR3 loop reads CASSLDGTDTQYF. The CDR3 DNA sequence: TGTGCCAGCAGCTTAGACGGGACAGATACGCAGTATTTT.

This clone was seen a handful of times. The chain has TRBV7-6 and TRBJ1-2; no clear D. V lost 1 base to trimming and J lost 6 bases, with 9 bases between them. CDR1 and CDR2 (germline): SGHVS, FNYEAQ. The CDR3 runs to 13 residues. This chain's CDR3 is CASSLGGLNGYTF. The CDR3 DNA is TGTGCCAGCAGCTTAGGAGGTCTTAATGGCTACACCTTC.

CDR3 sequence (DNA): TGTGCCACCAGCAGAGATGGGACAGGTTCACCCCTCCACTTT. Residues: CATSRDGTGSPLHF. V is TRBV15 and J is TRBJ1-6; 8 positions agree with TRBD1. This CDR3 is built from 14 residues. V was clipped by 0 bases and J by 9 bases; unmatched bases: 1. The germline gives CDR1 LNHNV, CDR2 YYDKDF (reference sequence).

The chain carries TRBV30 and TRBJ2-5, with a weak D call TRBD2 (5 bases). Trimming removed 0 bases at V and 2 bases at J, with 13 bases between. CDR1 and CDR2 (germline): GTSNPN, SVGIG (reference sequence). The CDR3 contains 15 residues. This CDR3 reads CAWSVRYRGQETQYF. The DNA for the CDR3 is TGTGCCTGGAGTGTACGTTATCGCGGGCAAGAGACCCAGTACTTC.

The V gene is TRBV28, the J gene TRBJ1-2; no definite D call. Trimming shortened V by 6 bases and J by 4 bases, and 9 bases separated the two germline ends. CDR3 size: 12 residues. Germline V lookup: CDR1 MDHEN, CDR2 SYDVKM. CDR3 protein: CASSQQSYGYTF. CDR3 DNA sequence: TGTGCCAGCAGCCAACAATCCTATGGCTACACCTTC.

The V gene is TRBV21-1, the J gene TRBJ2-7; TRBD1, the table's D call, lacks a check against the DNA. TRBV21-1 is assigned pseudogene status. CDR3 length: 17 residues. Written as DNA, the CDR3 is TGTGCCAGCAGCAAGGCCCAGGGACGGGACAGCTCCTACGAGCAGTACTTC. This gives the protein CASSKAQGRDSSYEQYF.

This chain links TRBV7-9 with TRBJ2-1; 13 positions agree with TRBD2. Losses at the gene ends were 2 bases for V and 0 bases for J; bases not matched to a gene: 4. CDR1 is SEHNR, CDR2 FQNEAQ, per germline (reference sequence). The CDR3 runs to 18 residues. The CDR3 DNA is TGTGCCAGCAGCTTATTGGGACTAGCGGGGAGCTCCTACAATGAGCAGTTCTTC. Amino acid sequence: CASSLLGLAGSSYNEQFF.

This chain joins TRBV7-9 and TRBJ2-3, with 9 bases lining up with TRBD1. The V gene's germline CDR1 is SEHNR and CDR2 FQNEAQ (reference sequence). With 1 base clipped from V and 7 bases from J, the junction kept 3 bases outside the gene matches. The CDR3 is 14 residues long. CDR3 residues: CASSLDRGPNTQYF. CDR3 bases: TGTGCCAGCAGCTTAGACAGGGGGCCTAATACGCAGTATTTT.

This clone has a handful of counts. The chain recombines TRBV9 with TRBJ2-7; 9 bases agree with TRBD1. With V trimmed by 0 bases and J by 6 bases, 7 bases remained unmatched. This CDR3 has 15 residues. Germline V lookup: CDR1 SGDLS, CDR2 YYNGEE. CDR3 sequence: CASSVGGTGNSEQYF. The DNA for the CDR3 is TGTGCCAGCAGCGTAGGTGGGACAGGGAATTCCGAGCAGTACTTC.